A single sample is the source of the 31 T cell receptor beta chains below, sequenced in a study of T cell repertoires in cytomegalovirus infection. For these receptors, no antigen is known. TCRdb re-called the reads with MiXCR, one entry per CDR3 protein. The table has approximately 730,000 distinct CDR3 sequences, about 29% seen once. The material was cultured CD8+ T cells from PBMCs, obtained from culture after CMV antigen stimulation. These receptors were collected from a human donor in good health (CMV status not recorded). Some clones in this sample may be carry-over from other donors' samples.

At least ten counts were recorded for this clonotype. The chain has TRBV7-8 and TRBJ2-1, with D unresolved. In germline, CDR1 is SGHVS, CDR2 FQNEAQ. This CDR3 has 13 amino acids. Trimming took off 0 bases at V and 6 bases at J, with 6 bases between the two ends. DNA of the CDR3: TGTGCCAGCAGCTTAGCACAGACCAATGAGCAGTTCTTC. Translation gives CASSLAQTNEQFF.

A few counts support this clonotype. The rearrangement uses TRBV12-3 or TRBV12-4 and TRBJ2-3; TRBD2 matches at 7 bases. The trim removed 6 bases at V and 6 bases at J, leaving 6 bases unmatched. This CDR3 spans 13 amino acids. CDR3 in DNA: TGTGCCAGCAGCATATTCGGGGGGGATACGCAGTATTTT. It encodes CASSIFGGDTQYF.

This clonotype was detected only a few times. V and J are TRBV6-6 and TRBJ2-7; no clear D. CDR1 is MNHNY and CDR2 is SVGAGI in the germline V gene (reference sequence). The CDR3 is 14 residues long. V gave up 0 bases and J gave up 3 bases, with 9 bases separating them. CDR3: CASSYSQPIYEQYF. Written as DNA, the CDR3 is TGTGCCAGCAGTTACTCCCAGCCTATCTACGAGCAGTACTTC.

This clonotype was recorded at least ten times. The J gene is TRBJ1-6, the V gene TRBV27; 8 nucleotides match TRBD1. V lost 5 bases, J lost 6 bases, and 3 bases stayed unmatched. The CDR3 contains 14 residues. The germline CDR1 and CDR2 sequences are MNHEY and SMNVEV (reference sequence). CDR3 protein: CASSPGQGNSPLHF. The CDR3 nucleotides read TGTGCCAGCAGTCCAGGACAGGGTAATTCACCCCTCCACTTT.

This rearrangement joins TRBV19 to TRBJ2-3; TRBD1 is a possible D gene (6 bases). V shed 7 bases and J shed 6 bases, with 14 bases lying between them. This CDR3 comprises 13 residues. From germline, CDR1 is LNHDA and CDR2 SQIVND (reference sequence). The CDR3 reads CASNTQGFDTQYF. The CDR3 region has the DNA TGTGCCAGTAATACACAGGGTTTCGATACGCAGTATTTT.

The chain combines TRBV6-2 or TRBV6-3 with TRBJ1-6; no clear D. Per the germline V gene, CDR1 is MNHEY and CDR2 is SVGEGT. Trimming removed 7 bases from V and 8 bases from J, with 18 bases in between. The CDR3 spans 15 residues. CDR3 in amino acids: CASTSGPPMDSPLHF. CDR3 DNA: TGTGCCAGCACGTCAGGTCCGCCTATGGATTCACCCCTCCACTTT.

There are a few counts of this clonotype. This CDR3 reads CASSIQIVGGGLQETQYF. The CDR3 DNA is TGTGCCAGCAGCATACAAATTGTTGGCGGGGGACTTCAAGAGACCCAGTACTTC. This chain links TRBV6-2 or TRBV6-3 with TRBJ2-5, with 7 bases identical to TRBD2. CDR3 size: 18 residues. V was clipped by 6 bases and J by 2 bases; unmatched bases: 18. Germline V gives CDR1 MNHEY, CDR2 SVGEGT.

The rearrangement links TRBV6-2 or TRBV6-3 to TRBJ2-7; D tentatively reads TRBD1 or TRBD2 (5 bases each). CDR1 MNHEY and CDR2 SVGEGT come from the germline V gene. Trimming took off 2 bases at V and 2 bases at J, with 10 bases between the two ends. This CDR3 has 14 amino acids. CDR3: CASSYGTPPYEQYV. CDR3 in DNA: TGTGCCAGCAGTTACGGGACGCCCCCCTACGAGCAGTACGTC.

In its sample, this clonotype was seen a few times. The chain joins TRBV9 to TRBJ2-6, with 7 bases fitting TRBD1. V trimming: 3 bases; J trimming: 2 bases; junction bases outside the gene matches: 2. The CDR3 spans 15 residues. The germline gives CDR1 SGDLS, CDR2 YYNGEE. The CDR3 DNA reads as TGTGCCAGCAGCGCACAGGGGACTGGGGCCAACGTCCTGACTTTC. This sequence encodes CASSAQGTGANVLTF.

The V and J genes are TRBV29-1 and TRBJ2-7, with D perhaps given as TRBD1 or TRBD2 (5 bases each). This CDR3 contains 13 residues. The germline V gene encodes CDR1 SQVTM and CDR2 ANQGSEA. Trimming pared 2 bases from V and 4 bases from J, leaving 12 bases between. In nucleotides, the CDR3 is TGCAGCGTTGAAACGGGACGGATTTACGAGCAGTACTTC. Protein sequence: CSVETGRIYEQYF.

This clonotype was observed a handful of times. V gene TRBV7-9 combines with J gene TRBJ1-1; 7 positions agree with TRBD1. CDR1 and CDR2 from the germline V gene are SEHNR and FQNEAQ (reference sequence). This CDR3 has 16 amino acids. With V trimmed by 5 bases and J by 7 bases, 16 bases remained unmatched. The CDR3 here is CASSPRTGTVGHEAFF. As DNA, the CDR3 is TGTGCCAGCAGCCCCAGGACCGGGACAGTCGGTCATGAAGCTTTCTTT. The complete variable domain, with remaining parts taken from reference TRBV7-9 and TRBJ1-1, reads DTGVSQNPRHKITKRGQNVTFRCDPISEHNRLYWYRQTLGQGPEFLTYFQNEAQLEKSRLLSDRFSAERPKGSFSTLEIQRTEQGDSAMYLCASSPRTGTVGHEAFFGQGTRLTVV.

This chain connects TRBV6-6 to TRBJ2-7, with 10 positions matching TRBD1. The V gene end was trimmed by 0 bases and the J gene end by 4 bases; junction bases not matched to a gene: 3. Germline V gives CDR1 MNHNY, CDR2 SVGAGI (reference sequence). CDR3 length: 15 amino acids. The CDR3 DNA follows: TGTGCCAGCAGTTACTCGAGGGACAGGGGTTACGAGCAGTACTTC. This translates into CASSYSRDRGYEQYF.

This sequence joins TRBV6-2 or TRBV6-3 and TRBJ2-5, with 9 bases lining up with TRBD1. J gave up 5 bases and V 7 bases, and 8 bases lay outside the gene matches. Germline CDR1 is MNHEY and CDR2 is SVGEGT. The CDR3 has 14 residues. The CDR3: CASITGQGSETQYF. CDR3 nucleotides: TGTGCCAGCATTACGGGACAGGGTTCGGAGACCCAGTACTTC.

This clonotype showed up just a few times. The CDR3 spells CASSYGAGGPTDTQYF. The CDR3 DNA sequence: TGTGCCAGCAGTTACGGGGCGGGGGGGCCCACAGATACGCAGTATTTT. The chain carries TRBV6-6 and TRBJ2-3; 9 bases fit TRBD2. Germline V lookup: CDR1 MNHNY, CDR2 SVGAGI (reference sequence). The CDR3 runs 16 residues. Trimming took 2 bases from V and 2 from J; bases not matched to a gene: 5.

This clonotype was seen a few times. This sequence joins TRBV27 and TRBJ2-2; D might be TRBD2 (6 bases). The V end lost 4 bases, the J end lost 4 bases, and 16 bases lay between the germline ends. Looked up from germline, CDR1 is MNHEY and CDR2 is SMNVEV (reference sequence). The CDR3 sequence is 16 residues long. The CDR3 sequence is CASSSNQGGITGELFF. DNA for the CDR3: TGTGCCAGCAGTTCGAATCAGGGAGGCATCACCGGGGAGCTGTTTTTT.

This clonotype has more than one count but fewer than ten. The chain employs TRBV12-5 and TRBJ2-1; no clear D. This CDR3 region has 13 residues. Trimming cost V 3 bases and J 8 bases, with 11 bases left between them. In germline, CDR1 is LGHNT, CDR2 FRNRAP. The CDR3 sequence is CASGLVGFDEQFF. CDR3 DNA: TGTGCTAGTGGTTTAGTGGGATTTGATGAGCAGTTCTTC.

V is TRBV6-1 and J is TRBJ1-1; D is perhaps TRBD1 (5 bases). Trimming shortened V by 0 bases and J by 7 bases, and 15 bases separated the two germline ends. Germline CDR1 reads MNHNS; CDR2 reads SASEGT. The CDR3 sequence is 15 residues long. CDR3 region: CASSEALTGGVEAFF. CDR3 in DNA: TGTGCCAGCAGTGAAGCGCTGACGGGAGGGGTTGAAGCTTTCTTT.

This clonotype was counted at least ten times. This sequence joins TRBV7-9 and TRBJ1-2; a possible D gene is TRBD1 (5 bases). This CDR3 contains 16 residues. Germline V CDR1 and CDR2: SEHNR, FQNEAQ (reference sequence). The germline V and J ends were trimmed by 1 base and 4 bases, with 16 bases remaining between them. CDR3 amino acids: CASSLGGRLPSYGYTF. In DNA, the CDR3 is TGTGCCAGCAGCTTAGGGGGACGCCTACCCTCCTATGGCTACACCTTC.

This clonotype was detected only a few times. The chain links TRBV25-1 to TRBJ2-1; the D gene is possibly TRBD1 (5 bases). This CDR3 is 15 amino acids long. Trimming took off 7 bases at V and 3 bases at J, with 16 bases between the two ends. Germline CDR1 MGHDK, CDR2 SYGVNS. In DNA form, the CDR3 reads TGTGCCAGCACTTCGGACACGCGGTACTACAATGAGCAGTTCTTC. It codes for CASTSDTRYYNEQFF.

V usage is TRBV7-6 and J usage is TRBJ2-3; D possibly corresponds to TRBD2 (7 bases). Trimming left V 4 bases short and J 5 bases short, with 13 bases between. The CDR3 runs to 14 residues. The V gene's germline CDR1 is SGHVS and CDR2 FNYEAQ. The CDR3 loop reads CASSWRGGKDTQYF. In DNA, the CDR3 is TGTGCCAGCAGCTGGAGGGGGGGCAAAGATACGCAGTATTTT.

This clonotype appeared many times. This rearrangement joins TRBV7-6 to TRBJ2-7; D possibly uses TRBD1 or TRBD2 (5 bases each). The CDR3 is 13 amino acids. The germline V gene encodes CDR1 SGHVS and CDR2 FNYEAQ. V lost 5 bases and J lost 1, with 9 bases in between. The DNA of the CDR3 is TGTGCCAGCAGCCGGGACGAATCCTACGAGCAGTACGTC. It translates to CASSRDESYEQYV.

In its sample, this clonotype was seen many times. The CDR3 reads CASSDWGQTVYEQYF. The DNA for the CDR3 is TGTGCCAGCAGTGATTGGGGACAGACTGTCTACGAGCAGTACTTC. This chain links TRBV6-1 with TRBJ2-7; 7 bases align to TRBD1. The CDR3 contains 15 residues. V lost 3 bases to trimming and J lost 3 bases; unmatched junction nucleotides: 8. In germline, CDR1 is MNHNS, CDR2 SASEGT.

This clonotype appeared once. This rearrangement joins TRBV7-4 to TRBJ2-1; the D gene is possibly TRBD2 (6 bases). The germline V gene encodes CDR1 SGHVT and CDR2 SQSDAQ. This CDR3 is built from 15 residues. Trimming stripped 1 base from V and 5 bases from J, with 12 bases between. The CDR3 loop reads CASSLDTSSNNEQFF. The DNA of the CDR3 is TGTGCCAGCAGCTTAGATACTAGCTCTAACAATGAGCAGTTCTTC.

This clonotype has a count of ten or more. The chain carries TRBV5-6 and TRBJ2-7; D not certain. V lost 1 base and J lost 2, with 10 bases in between. Germline V gene data show CDR1 as SGHDT and CDR2 as YYEEEE. The CDR3 runs to 14 residues. CDR3 sequence reads: CASSLSGSPYEQYV. In nucleotides, the CDR3 is TGTGCCAGCAGCTTGTCGGGCAGTCCCTACGAGCAGTACGTC.

This clonotype was seen a handful of times. CDR3 protein: CASASGVFDEQFF. CDR3 DNA sequence: TGCGCGTCAGCTAGCGGGGTTTTCGATGAGCAGTTCTTC. The chain has TRBV4-1 and TRBJ2-1, with TRBD2 matching over 9 bases. The V gene's germline CDR1 is MGHRA and CDR2 YSYEKL. The CDR3 spans 13 residues.

The chain carries TRBV6-2 or TRBV6-3 and TRBJ1-1, with D uncertain. V lost 2 bases and J 0 bases, leaving 7 bases between the germline ends. The CDR3 extends over 14 amino acids. Germline V gives CDR1 MNHEY, CDR2 SVGEGT. CDR3 sequence: CASSYETVNTEAFF. The CDR3 DNA is TGTGCCAGCAGTTACGAAACTGTGAACACTGAAGCTTTCTTT.

This clonotype was detected a few times. V usage is TRBV27 and J usage is TRBJ2-7, with D possibly being TRBD1 (6 bases). The germline V gene encodes CDR1 MNHEY and CDR2 SMNVEV (reference sequence). The CDR3 spans 16 residues. V lost 6 bases and J 4 bases, leaving 22 bases between the germline ends. The CDR3 protein is CASSPSLSARGYEQYF. The CDR3 nucleotides read TGTGCCAGCAGCCCCAGTTTAAGCGCGAGGGGGTACGAGCAGTACTTC.

The chain recombines TRBV2 with TRBJ2-2, with 11 nucleotides matching TRBD2. The CDR3 extends over 16 amino acids. J lost 3 bases, V lost 5 bases, and 5 bases had no gene match. Germline V gives CDR1 SNHLY, CDR2 FYNNEI. The CDR3 DNA reads as TGTGCCAGCAGTCCTAGCGGGGGGCCAGACACCGGGGAGCTGTTTTTT. Translating it yields CASSPSGGPDTGELFF.

This clonotype turned up a few times. The chain combines TRBV6-2 or TRBV6-3 with TRBJ2-7; 12 nucleotides line up with TRBD1. This CDR3 has 17 amino acids. The germline CDR1 and CDR2 sequences are MNHEY and SVGEGT. Trimming at V came to 0 bases and at J to 4 bases, leaving 7 bases not matched to a gene. The CDR3 DNA reads as TGTGCCAGCAGTTACTCGACCGGGACAGGGGGCTTTTACGAGCAGTACGTC. Amino acid sequence: CASSYSTGTGGFYEQYV.

About this clonotype: This may come from a read error, since a much larger clone is one base off. The rearrangement uses TRBV7-8 and TRBJ2-7; D remains ambiguous. Germline V gene lookup returns CDR1 SGHVS and CDR2 FQNEAQ. The ends were cut back, 1 base at V and 6 bases at J, with 10 bases in the middle. The CDR3 is 13 amino acids. The chain's CDR3 is CASSLGWSSEQYV. The CDR3 DNA follows: TGTGCCAGCAGCTTAGGGTGGTCATCCGAGCAGTACGTC.

This clonotype has only a few counts. The chain carries TRBV4-2 and TRBJ2-3; 11 bases are shared with TRBD2. The CDR3 contains 16 residues. From germline, CDR1 is LGHNA and CDR2 YNFKEQ. V was clipped by 0 bases and J by 5 bases; unmatched bases: 4. The CDR3 nucleotides read TGTGCCAGCAGCCAAGATCGGCTAGCGGGGGGAGATACGCAGTATTTT. This encodes CASSQDRLAGGDTQYF.